A single sample is the source of the 27 T cell receptor beta chains below, sequenced in a study of T-cell memory formation after mild COVID-19. One entry per CDR3 protein results from TCRdb running MiXCR on the 5' RACE reads. The sample has 450,000 to 650,000 distinct CDR3 sequences; about 20% are singletons. Sequencing used PBMCs or a T cell subset sorted from them (not recorded which). All receptors come from an adult woman who had mild COVID-19 (a few samples of this study predate the infection). Cell type and time point are not known.

The chain links TRBV7-9 to TRBJ2-7; 7 nucleotides match TRBD2. Unmatched junction bases numbered 2, after V lost 1 base and J lost 2 bases. This CDR3 is 14 amino acids long. The V gene's germline CDR1 is SEHNR and CDR2 FQNEAQ (reference sequence). CDR3 in DNA: TGTGCCAGCAGCTTAGAGCGGGGCGCCTACGAGCAGTACTTC. The encoded protein is CASSLERGAYEQYF.

The chain is built from TRBV12-3 or TRBV12-4 and TRBJ1-2, with D possibly matching TRBD1 (5 bases). This CDR3 region has 13 residues. V was cut by 5 bases and J by 6 bases, with 13 bases left in between. The CDR3 region is CASSQDSYNGYTF. The DNA of the CDR3 is TGTGCCAGCAGTCAAGACAGCTACAATGGCTACACCTTC.

The chain employs TRBV3-1 and TRBJ1-1; D is unresolved. CDR3 length equals 12 residues. V gave up 2 bases and J gave up 3 bases, with 4 bases separating them. Germline-derived CDR1 and CDR2 are LGHDT and YNNKEL (reference sequence). The CDR3 DNA follows: TGTGCCAGCAGCCAATTGGACACTGAAGCTTTCTTT. Protein: CASSQLDTEAFF. Complete variable domain (other parts from reference TRBV3-1 and TRBJ1-1): DTAVSQTPKYLVTQMGNDKSIKCEQNLGHDTMYWYKQDSKKFLKIMFSYNNKELIINETVPNRFSPKSPDKAHLNLHINSLELGDSAVYFCASSQLDTEAFFGQGTRLTVV.

This clonotype turned up a few times. The rearrangement uses TRBV5-1 and TRBJ2-1, with D uncertain. Trimming removed 0 bases from V and 2 bases from J, with 12 bases in between. The CDR3 runs to 16 residues. The V gene's germline CDR1 is SGHRS and CDR2 YFSETQ. This chain's CDR3 is CASSLEATATYNEQFF. Written as DNA, the CDR3 is TGCGCCAGCAGCTTGGAGGCGACCGCTACCTACAATGAGCAGTTCTTC.

The V call is TRBV4-2, the J call TRBJ2-1, with D possibly matching TRBD2 (6 bases). The CDR3 sequence is 16 residues long. The germline gives CDR1 LGHNA, CDR2 YNFKEQ. Trimming cost V 4 bases and J 0 bases, with 13 bases left between them. In DNA, the CDR3 is TGTGCCAGCAGCCCCCCGCTAGCGTCCTCCTACAATGAGCAGTTCTTC. Translated: CASSPPLASSYNEQFF.

The chain links TRBV7-9 to TRBJ1-5, with D tentatively TRBD1 (5 bases). In germline, CDR1 is SEHNR, CDR2 FQNEAQ (reference sequence). V was pared by 1 base and J by 5 bases, with 12 bases between. The CDR3 spans 15 residues. The CDR3 sequence: CASSLGTREDQPQHF. CDR3 bases: TGTGCCAGCAGCTTAGGGACCAGGGAAGATCAGCCCCAGCATTTT. Full variable domain (remainder filled in from reference TRBV7-9 and TRBJ1-5): DTGVSQNPRHKITKRGQNVTFRCDPISEHNRLYWYRQTLGQGPEFLTYFQNEAQLEKSRLLSDRFSAERPKGSFSTLEIQRTEQGDSAMYLCASSLGTREDQPQHFGDGTRLSIL.

This chain joins TRBV9 and TRBJ2-1; TRBD2 matches 7 bases. Germline CDR1 is SGDLS and CDR2 is YYNGEE. The CDR3 consists of 15 residues. The V and J ends lost 4 bases and 3 bases, in that order; junction bases with no gene match: 7. Here the CDR3 reads CASSPPPGGYNEQFF. DNA for the CDR3: TGTGCCAGCAGCCCCCCCCCGGGAGGCTACAATGAGCAGTTCTTC.

This clonotype was seen a few times. This rearrangement joins TRBV5-1 to TRBJ2-2, with unresolved D. The CDR3 is 13 residues long. V was clipped by 3 bases and J by 6 bases, with 9 bases between them. Germline V CDR1 and CDR2: SGHRS, YFSETQ. CDR3 DNA sequence: TGCGCCAGCAGCTCCACTCTCTCCGGGGAGCTGTTTTTT. Translated, it gives CASSSTLSGELFF.

This clonotype was detected only a few times. The chain is built from TRBV12-3 or TRBV12-4 and TRBJ1-1; a weak D match, TRBD1 (5 bases). The CDR3 is 14 residues long. V lost 3 bases to trimming and J lost 4 bases, with 12 bases between them. CDR3 in amino acids: CASSFHGGGTEAFF. The CDR3, as DNA: TGTGCCAGCAGTTTTCATGGGGGAGGCACTGAAGCTTTCTTT.

V is TRBV12-3 or TRBV12-4 and J is TRBJ2-1; 14 positions agree with TRBD2. The junction had 11 bases not matched to a gene; V was cut back by 5 bases and J by 2 bases. The CDR3 runs 19 residues. As DNA, the CDR3 is TGTGCCAGCAGTCCCTTCCCGGGACTAGCGGGAGCACCCTACAATGAGCAGTTCTTC. Translation: CASSPFPGLAGAPYNEQFF.

The rearrangement joins TRBV5-1 to TRBJ2-3; 11 bases line up with TRBD2. From germline, CDR1 is SGHRS and CDR2 YFSETQ. This CDR3 has 17 amino acids. Germline trimming cut 0 bases from V and 2 bases from J; bases unmatched to any gene: 5. CDR3 in DNA: TGCGCCAGCAGCTTGGTCCTAGCGGGAGGTACCACAGATACGCAGTATTTT. Its translation is CASSLVLAGGTTDTQYF.

The chain uses TRBV7-3 and TRBJ2-1; 9 nucleotides agree with TRBD1. This CDR3 contains 16 residues. CDR1 and CDR2 from the germline V gene are SGHTA and FQGTGA. The V and J ends lost 5 bases and 3 bases, in that order; junction bases with no gene match: 8. CDR3 amino acids: CASSTTGTGSYNEQFF. The DNA of the CDR3 is TGTGCCAGCAGCACTACCGGGACAGGGAGCTACAATGAGCAGTTCTTC.

The chain has TRBV5-1 and TRBJ1-1; tentative D call: TRBD1 (6 bases). Germline values: CDR1 SGHRS, CDR2 YFSETQ. This CDR3 contains 15 residues. Trimming left V 0 bases short and J 4 bases short, with 13 bases between. CDR3 DNA: TGCGCCAGCAGCTTGGATCAGGGGACGGGCACTGAAGCTTTCTTT. Amino acid sequence: CASSLDQGTGTEAFF.

In this sample, this clonotype turned up a few times. This chain uses TRBV30 with TRBJ1-1; the D gene is possibly TRBD1 (6 bases). V dropped 2 bases and J dropped 3 bases, with 16 bases sitting between them. Germline V lookup: CDR1 GTSNPN, CDR2 SVGIG (reference sequence). The CDR3 contains 15 residues. The CDR3 nucleotides read TGTGCCTGGAGTATACAGGGCGCCCCCGACACTGAAGCTTTCTTT. It yields the protein CAWSIQGAPDTEAFF.

The rearrangement joins TRBV2 to TRBJ2-7; TRBD1 matches at 7 bases. This CDR3 has 15 residues. V dropped 5 bases and J dropped 5; count of bases not matched to a gene: 12. Germline V gene data show CDR1 as SNHLY and CDR2 as FYNNEI. The CDR3 DNA follows: TGTGCCAGCAGTCCTTGGACAGGCCAGGGCGACGAGCAGTACTTC. The encoded protein is CASSPWTGQGDEQYF.

This clonotype came up a few times. The chain links TRBV3-1 to TRBJ1-5, with TRBD1 identical over 7 bases. The V and J ends lost 2 bases and 4 bases, in that order; junction bases with no gene match: 5. This CDR3 contains 15 residues. The germline V gene encodes CDR1 LGHDT and CDR2 YNNKEL (reference sequence). The CDR3 DNA follows: TGTGCCAGCAGCCAACAGGGGGACTTTAATCAGCCCCAGCATTTT. This gives the protein CASSQQGDFNQPQHF.

The chain has TRBV5-6 and TRBJ1-4, with D perhaps TRBD1 (5 bases). Deletions cut 4 bases from V and 9 bases from J, with 22 bases between. The germline V gene encodes CDR1 SGHDT and CDR2 YYEEEE. The CDR3 covers 16 residues. CDR3 in amino acids: CASSPGPGTPDKKLFF. CDR3 nucleotide sequence: TGTGCCAGCAGCCCTGGACCCGGGACGCCGGATAAAAAACTGTTTTTT. Full variable domain (rest looked up from reference TRBV5-6 and TRBJ1-4): DAGVTQSPTHLIKTRGQQVTLRCSPKSGHDTVSWYQQALGQGPQFIFQYYEEEERQRGNFPDRFSGHQFPNYSSELNVNALLLGDSALYLCASSPGPGTPDKKLFFGSGTQLSVL.

The rearrangement links TRBV12-3 or TRBV12-4 to TRBJ1-5; no firm D call. Trimming pared 5 bases from V and 4 bases from J, leaving 15 bases between. The CDR3 consists of 15 residues. CDR3 bases: TGTGCCAGCAGTCAAACACCTCGAGCAAATCAGCCCCAGCATTTT. This codes for CASSQTPRANQPQHF.

This clonotype was picked up many times. This chain links TRBV10-3 with TRBJ2-7, with 8 positions matching TRBD1. Unmatched junction bases numbered 2, after V lost 4 bases and J lost 0 bases. Germline CDR1 ENHRY, CDR2 SYGVKD. CDR3 length: 14 amino acids. The CDR3 here is CAISAGQASYEQYF. CDR3 coding DNA: TGTGCCATCAGTGCGGGACAGGCCTCCTACGAGCAGTACTTC.

The chain joins TRBV7-9 to TRBJ1-1; no firm D call. The CDR3 is 13 amino acids. V was pared by 1 base and J by 13 bases, with 16 bases between. Germline V lookup: CDR1 SEHNR, CDR2 FQNEAQ (reference sequence). The CDR3: CASSLGIGQPVFF. In nucleotides, the CDR3 is TGTGCCAGCAGCTTAGGAATCGGGCAGCCGGTTTTCTTT.

This clonotype was seen more than once but under ten times. One end of the junction fails to match germline, which may point to a read error. The chain carries TRBV7-7 and TRBJ2-1; possibly TRBD1 for D (6 bases). The germline V gene has CDR1 SSHAT and CDR2 FNYEAQ (reference sequence). The CDR3 has 15 residues. Here the CDR3 reads CASSLSTGSYNEQFF. CDR3 DNA: TGTGCTAGCAGCTTATCGACAGGCTCGTACAATGAGCAGTTCTTC.

The J gene is TRBJ1-2, the V gene TRBV3-1; D unresolved. Deletions cut 4 bases from V and 3 bases from J, with 21 bases between. Germline-derived CDR1 and CDR2 are LGHDT and YNNKEL (reference sequence). This CDR3 is 17 amino acids long. The CDR3 sequence: CASSLRVSLNPDYGYTF. Written as DNA, the CDR3 is TGTGCCAGCAGCCTCCGGGTTAGCCTAAACCCCGACTATGGCTACACCTTC.

This clonotype was observed a handful of times. The CDR3 DNA reads as TGTGCCAGCAGCTTCCCTTTAGCGGGAGGGCCTTACAATGAGCAGTTCTTC. This translates into CASSFPLAGGPYNEQFF. This chain uses TRBV7-9 with TRBJ2-1; 11 bases are shared with TRBD2. The junction had 8 bases not matched to a gene; V was cut back by 3 bases and J by 4 bases. Germline loops: CDR1 SEHNR, CDR2 FQNEAQ (reference sequence). CDR3 length: 17 residues.

The chain carries TRBV24-1 and TRBJ2-7; 7 bases fit TRBD2. The V gene end was trimmed by 0 bases and the J gene end by 12 bases; junction bases not matched to a gene: 4. Germline V lookup: CDR1 KGHDR, CDR2 SFDVKD. This CDR3 has 12 residues. The CDR3 here is CATSDLKGRGYF. CDR3 DNA sequence: TGTGCCACCAGTGATTTGAAGGGGAGGGGGTACTTC.

This clonotype has just a few counts. The rearrangement joins TRBV12-3 or TRBV12-4 to TRBJ2-7, with D possibly being TRBD1 (6 bases). V dropped 6 bases and J dropped 5 bases, with 14 bases sitting between them. The CDR3 length is 13 residues. In DNA, the CDR3 is TGTGCCAGCAGCAAGGGTGGGGGCAACGAGCAGTACTTC. As protein: CASSKGGGNEQYF.

The gene calls are TRBV11-1 and TRBJ2-7; 7 bases map to TRBD1. Germline lookup yields CDR1 SGHAT and CDR2 FQDESV (reference sequence). The CDR3 has 13 amino acids. V was pared by 8 bases and J by 5 bases, with 9 bases of the junction left unmatched. Here the CDR3 DNA reads TGTGCCAGCCGCCCGAGGGGGCGCGACGAGCAGTACTTC. Translated: CASRPRGRDEQYF.

J is TRBJ2-3 and V is TRBV12-3 or TRBV12-4; D tentatively fits TRBD1 or TRBD2 (7 bases each). With 3 bases removed from V and 5 bases from J, the gap between germline ends came to 15 bases. CDR3 length equals 15 residues. The CDR3 bases are TGTGCCAGCAGTTTTCGGTCAGGGGGGGTAGATACGCAGTATTTT. Its protein product is CASSFRSGGVDTQYF.